This record looks at one T cell receptor beta chain sequence and its context. Its antigen is still unknown. No infections or other immune events were documented during collection. The entry originates in a study of identifying expanded T cells in peripheral blood. The study's findings and limits: Variance in clone template counts between approximately 2-week samples significantly increased with total template count across all healthy donors. About 1.3 clones differed between technical replicates, versus about 16 and 19 over time.

Clones were sequenced by immunoSEQ multiplex PCR, and TCRdb holds only the in-frame ones, with some missing. The data show about 90,000 clones, around 90% seen once. Material: blood. The sequence was obtained from a person aged 18-70 years in good health.

In DNA form, the CDR3 reads TGTGCTAGTGGTTTGACGGGGGCATGGGAAGCTTTCTTT. Translation gives CASGLTGAWEAFF. The J gene is TRBJ1-1, the V gene TRBV12-5; the D gene is possibly TRBD1 (6 bases). CDR1 is LGHNT and CDR2 is FRNRAP in the germline V gene. The V and J ends lost 2 bases and 8 bases respectively, with 12 bases between them. CDR3 size: 13 residues.